Following are 2 T cell receptor beta chains from one sample sequenced in a study of blood T cell repertoires in COVID-19. This table comes from immunoSEQ multiplex PCR, and its TCRdb copy is limited to in-frame clones, with some not included. Among 140,000 or so clones, 79% were seen once, and the ten largest hold 7% to 9%. The sample comprised peripheral blood. These receptors were taken from a man aged 50 to 60 with active or convalescent COVID-19.

V is TRBV7-3 and J is TRBJ2-5; 11 nucleotides match TRBD2. Germline CDR1 reads SGHTA; CDR2 reads FQGTGA. The CDR3 is made up of 14 amino acids. V shed 8 bases and J 4 bases; nucleotides not matched to a gene: 6. The CDR3 DNA sequence: TGTGCCAGCCGAACTAGCGGGAGAAGAGAGACCCAGTACTTC. This sequence encodes CASRTSGRRETQYF.

A single count supports this clone. This chain links TRBV9 with TRBJ2-2; 9 positions match TRBD2. The ends lost 0 bases at V and 9 bases at J; junction bases unmatched: 6. CDR1 is SGDLS and CDR2 is YYNGEE in the germline V gene. The CDR3 has 15 amino acids. The DNA of the CDR3 is TGTGCCAGCAGCGTAGCTAGCGGGAACCACCGGGAGCTGTTTTTT. It encodes CASSVASGNHRELFF.